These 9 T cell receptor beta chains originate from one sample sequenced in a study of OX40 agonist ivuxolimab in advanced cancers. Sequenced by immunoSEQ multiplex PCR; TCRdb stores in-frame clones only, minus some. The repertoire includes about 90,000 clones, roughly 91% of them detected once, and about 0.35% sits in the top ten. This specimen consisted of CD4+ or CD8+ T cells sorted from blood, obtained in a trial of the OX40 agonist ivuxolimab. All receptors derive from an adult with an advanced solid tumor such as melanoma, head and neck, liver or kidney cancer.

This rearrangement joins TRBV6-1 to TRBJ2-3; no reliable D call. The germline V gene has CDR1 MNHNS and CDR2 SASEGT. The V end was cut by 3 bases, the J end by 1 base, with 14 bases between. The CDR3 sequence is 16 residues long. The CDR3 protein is CASSDPTRSGTDTQYF. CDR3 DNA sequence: TGTGCCAGCAGTGACCCAACAAGATCGGGCACAGATACGCAGTATTTT.

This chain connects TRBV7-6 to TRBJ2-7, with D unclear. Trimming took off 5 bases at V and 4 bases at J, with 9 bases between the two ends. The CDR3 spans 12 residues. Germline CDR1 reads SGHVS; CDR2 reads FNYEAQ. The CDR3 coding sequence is TGTGCCAGCAGCCAAACTCAATACGAGCAGTACTTC. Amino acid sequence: CASSQTQYEQYF.

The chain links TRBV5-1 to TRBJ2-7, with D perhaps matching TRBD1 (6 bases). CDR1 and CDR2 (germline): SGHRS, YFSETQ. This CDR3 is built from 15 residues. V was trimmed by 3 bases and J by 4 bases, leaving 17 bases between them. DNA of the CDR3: TGCGCCAGCAGCTCCTTCTCCGGGACACAATACGAGCAGTACTTC. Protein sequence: CASSSFSGTQYEQYF.

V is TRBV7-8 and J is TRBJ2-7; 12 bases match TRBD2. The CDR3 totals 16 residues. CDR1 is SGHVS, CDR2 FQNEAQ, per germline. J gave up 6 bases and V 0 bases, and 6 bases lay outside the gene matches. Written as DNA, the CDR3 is TGTGCCAGCAGCTTAGCCCCTAGCGGGAGGGGGAGCGAGCAGTACTTC. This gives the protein CASSLAPSGRGSEQYF. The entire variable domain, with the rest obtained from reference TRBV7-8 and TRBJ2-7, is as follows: GAGVSQSPRYKVAKRGQDVALRCDPISGHVSLFWYQQALGQGPEFLTYFQNEAQLDKSGLPSDRFFAERPEGSVSTLKIQRTQQEDSAVYLCASSLAPSGRGSEQYFGPGTRLTVT.

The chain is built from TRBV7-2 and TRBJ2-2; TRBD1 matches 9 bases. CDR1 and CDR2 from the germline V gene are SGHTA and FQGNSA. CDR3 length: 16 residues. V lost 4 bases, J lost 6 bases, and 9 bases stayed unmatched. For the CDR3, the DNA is TGTGCCAGCAGCTCGCGAGGGGGACAGGGTTCCGGGGAGCTGTTTTTT. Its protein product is CASSSRGGQGSGELFF.

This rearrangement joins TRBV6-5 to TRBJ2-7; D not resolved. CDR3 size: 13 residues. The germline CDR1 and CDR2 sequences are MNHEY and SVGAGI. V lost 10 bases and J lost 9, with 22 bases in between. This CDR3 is CATADVHSPGQYF. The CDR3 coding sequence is TGTGCCACGGCGGACGTTCATTCACCTGGGCAGTACTTC.

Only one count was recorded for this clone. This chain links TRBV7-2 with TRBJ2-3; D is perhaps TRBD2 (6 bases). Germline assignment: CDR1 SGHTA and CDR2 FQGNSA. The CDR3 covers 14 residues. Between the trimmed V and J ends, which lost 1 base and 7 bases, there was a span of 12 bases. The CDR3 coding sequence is TGTGCCAGCAGCTTAGATCCCGGGAGAAATACGCAGTATTTT. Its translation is CASSLDPGRNTQYF.

The chain's CDR3 is CASSPSSAYEQYF. CDR3 sequence (DNA): TGTGCCAGCAGTCCCTCTAGTGCCTACGAGCAGTACTTC. The rearrangement links TRBV6-6 to TRBJ2-7; D not resolved. Trimming removed 5 bases from V and 2 bases from J, with 10 bases in between. The CDR3 consists of 13 residues. Germline values: CDR1 MNHNY, CDR2 SVGAGI (reference sequence).

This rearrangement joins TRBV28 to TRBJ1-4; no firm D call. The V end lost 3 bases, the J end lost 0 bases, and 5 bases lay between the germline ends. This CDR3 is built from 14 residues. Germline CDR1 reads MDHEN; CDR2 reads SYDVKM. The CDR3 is CASSFPPTNEKLFF. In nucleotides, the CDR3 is TGTGCCAGCAGTTTTCCCCCAACTAATGAAAAACTGTTTTTT.